These 27 T cell receptor beta chains were sequenced from one sample in a study of cytomegalovirus exposure and HLA in healthy donors. Use of 60 Vbeta and 13 Jbeta primers characterized the PCR. TCRdb's table, derived via immunoSEQ multiplex PCR, lists solely in-frame clones and lacks some. The sample has tens of thousands of clones, about 67% seen once; the top ten hold under 2.5%. Sequencing used PBMCs. The receptors stem from a man aged 30 to 39 in good health and CMV-seronegative.

The rearrangement uses TRBV28 and TRBJ2-7, with TRBD1 matching over 8 bases. With V trimmed by 2 bases and J by 4 bases, 7 bases remained unmatched. The CDR3 extends over 15 amino acids. The germline gives CDR1 MDHEN, CDR2 SYDVKM. Here the CDR3 reads CASSLGDRGTYEQYF. The CDR3 bases are TGTGCCAGCAGTTTAGGCGACAGGGGAACTTACGAGCAGTACTTC.

The chain couples TRBV2 to TRBJ1-5, with 9 bases that match TRBD1. The germline gives CDR1 SNHLY, CDR2 FYNNEI. This CDR3 region has 14 residues. V shed 8 bases, J shed 1 base, and the junction held 3 bases outside the gene matches. CDR3 loop: CASAQGASNQPQHF. As DNA, the CDR3 is TGTGCCAGCGCACAGGGGGCCAGCAATCAGCCCCAGCATTTT.

The chain has TRBV10-2 and TRBJ2-3; 9 bases are a match to TRBD1. The ends lost 6 bases at V and 3 bases at J; junction bases unmatched: 7. Germline lookup yields CDR1 WSHSY and CDR2 SAAADI. There are 15 residues in the CDR3. As DNA, the CDR3 is TGCGCCAGCAGCGCCAGGACAGGGGTAACAGATACGCAGTATTTT. This sequence encodes CASSARTGVTDTQYF.

The V call is TRBV9, the J call TRBJ2-2; 7 positions agree with TRBD2. Per the germline V gene, CDR1 is SGDLS and CDR2 is YYNGEE. The V and J ends lost 1 base and 6 bases, in that order; junction bases with no gene match: 6. The CDR3 totals 15 residues. The CDR3 sequence: CASSVPRGGSGELFF. The CDR3, as DNA: TGTGCCAGCAGCGTACCGAGGGGAGGGTCCGGGGAGCTGTTTTTT. Using reference TRBV9 and TRBJ2-2 for the parts outside the CDR3, the full variable domain is DSGVTQTPKHLITATGQRVTLRCSPRSGDLSVYWYQQSLDQGLQFLIQYYNGEERAKGNILERFSAQQFPDLHSELNLSSLELGDSALYFCASSVPRGGSGELFFGEGSRLTVL.

The chain has TRBV6-6 and TRBJ2-1, with a weak D call TRBD2 (5 bases). Germline V gives CDR1 MNHNY, CDR2 SVGAGI (reference sequence). The CDR3 is 13 amino acids. V was clipped by 4 bases and J by 9 bases, with 13 bases between them. The CDR3 DNA reads as TGTGCCAGCAGTTCTAGCCCCACCGGTGAGCAGTTCTTC. Its protein is CASSSSPTGEQFF.

This clone is a singleton in its sample. The chain couples TRBV6-5 to TRBJ1-5; TRBD1 is a possible D gene (5 bases). The V and J ends lost 0 bases and 7 bases respectively, with 13 bases between them. The germline V gene encodes CDR1 MNHEY and CDR2 SVGAGI. CDR3 length: 15 amino acids. The CDR3 DNA is TGTGCCAGCAGTTACTCAGGGGCCACCTCCCAGCCCCAGCATTTT. It translates to CASSYSGATSQPQHF.

The chain uses TRBV7-2 and TRBJ2-4; 8 nucleotides line up with TRBD1. This CDR3 is 17 amino acids long. The germline V gene encodes CDR1 SGHTA and CDR2 FQGNSA. J gave up 0 bases and V 2 bases, and 6 bases lay outside the gene matches. This chain's CDR3 is CASSLYGTGLAKNIQYF. CDR3 DNA sequence: TGTGCCAGCAGCTTATATGGGACAGGTCTAGCCAAAAACATTCAGTACTTC. Drawing the rest from reference TRBV7-2 and TRBJ2-4, the complete variable domain is GAGVSQSPSNKVTEKGKDVELRCDPISGHTALYWYRQSLGQGLEFLIYFQGNSAPDKSGLPSDRFSAERTGGSVSTLTIQRTQQEDSAVYLCASSLYGTGLAKNIQYFGAGTRLSVL.

The chain is built from TRBV5-8 and TRBJ1-3; 8 bases line up with TRBD1. The ends lost 4 bases at V and 2 bases at J; junction bases unmatched: 2. Germline CDR1 SGHTS, CDR2 YDEGEE. The CDR3 runs 14 residues. CDR3 coding DNA: TGTGCCAGCAGCCAGGGACAGGCTGGAAACACCATATATTTT. Its translation is CASSQGQAGNTIYF. The full variable domain, completed using reference TRBV5-8 and TRBJ1-3, is EAGVTQSPTHLIKTRGQQATLRCSPISGHTSVYWYQQALGLGLQFLLWYDEGEERNRGNFPPRFSGRQFPNYSSELNVNALELEDSALYLCASSQGQAGNTIYFGEGSWLTVV.

The V and J genes are TRBV30 and TRBJ1-1, with unresolved D. Trimming cost V 4 bases and J 5 bases, with 8 bases left between them. The CDR3 spans 11 residues. Germline V gene sequence: CDR1 GTSNPN, CDR2 SVGIG (reference sequence). This CDR3 is CAWTSTTEAFF. CDR3 sequence (DNA): TGTGCCTGGACTAGTACTACTGAAGCTTTCTTT.

This chain connects TRBV19 to TRBJ1-5; 7 bases map to TRBD1. Germline V CDR1 and CDR2: LNHDA, SQIVND (reference sequence). V gave up 8 bases and J gave up 5 bases; unmatched junction bases: 12. The CDR3 is made up of 15 amino acids. CDR3 protein: CASRQGGRVDQPQHF. The DNA of the CDR3 is TGTGCCAGTCGTCAAGGGGGCAGGGTCGATCAGCCCCAGCATTTT.

V usage is TRBV2 and J usage is TRBJ2-3; the match to TRBD1 covers 12 bases. With 6 bases clipped from V and 3 bases from J, the junction kept 7 bases outside the gene matches. This CDR3 has 16 residues. In germline, CDR1 is SNHLY, CDR2 FYNNEI. This CDR3 reads CASSPWDRGPTDTQYF. As DNA, the CDR3 is TGTGCCAGCAGCCCGTGGGACAGGGGGCCAACAGATACGCAGTATTTT.

The J gene is TRBJ2-2, the V gene TRBV25-1; TRBD2 might be the D (5 bases). From germline, CDR1 is MGHDK and CDR2 SYGVNS. With 0 bases removed from V and 0 bases from J, the gap between germline ends came to 11 bases. The CDR3 covers 17 residues. CDR3 sequence reads: CASSEYHRTPNTGELFF. The CDR3 DNA follows: TGTGCCAGCAGTGAATATCATAGGACTCCGAACACCGGGGAGCTGTTTTTT.

The genes are TRBV5-1 and TRBJ2-3; possible D gene TRBD2, 7 bases. Germline V lookup: CDR1 SGHRS, CDR2 YFSETQ. There are 16 residues in the CDR3. The V end was cut by 0 bases, the J end by 0 bases, with 11 bases between. The CDR3 loop reads CASSLDGGPSTDTQYF. CDR3 nucleotide sequence: TGCGCCAGCAGCTTGGACGGGGGGCCTAGCACAGATACGCAGTATTTT.

V is TRBV5-4 and J is TRBJ2-1, with D possibly matching TRBD2 (5 bases). The CDR3 has 15 residues. With 4 bases removed from V and 5 bases from J, the gap between germline ends came to 16 bases. Germline loops: CDR1 SGHNT, CDR2 YYREEE (reference sequence). As DNA, the CDR3 is TGTGCCAGCAGCAAGGACGGGGAACGTAACAATGAGCAGTTCTTC. This codes for CASSKDGERNNEQFF.

This clone was observed once. The rearrangement links TRBV6-6 to TRBJ1-5; 9 bases match TRBD1. V was pared by 7 bases and J by 4 bases, with 5 bases of the junction left unmatched. Germline values: CDR1 MNHNY, CDR2 SVGAGI (reference sequence). This CDR3 comprises 14 residues. CDR3 DNA: TGTGCCAGCACCGGGACAGGGCTTAATCAGCCCCAGCATTTT. Translated, it gives CASTGTGLNQPQHF.

There are a few counts of this clone. This chain links TRBV7-9 with TRBJ2-5; a weak D match, TRBD2 (6 bases). CDR1 is SEHNR, CDR2 FQNEAQ, per germline (reference sequence). V lost 3 bases and J lost 1, with 9 bases in between. This CDR3 region has 14 residues. The CDR3 nucleotides read TGTGCCAGCAGCTTGGGGGGAATCCAAGAGACCCAGTACTTC. Protein sequence: CASSLGGIQETQYF.

The chain uses TRBV25-1 and TRBJ2-7, with D tentatively TRBD1 (5 bases). Germline loops: CDR1 MGHDK, CDR2 SYGVNS. The CDR3 totals 12 residues. Trimming removed 4 bases from V and 9 bases from J, with 13 bases in between. The CDR3 bases are TGTGCCAGCAGTGTTACCAGGGAAGTGCAGTACTTC. Its translation is CASSVTREVQYF.

This clone showed up just a few times. The rearrangement links TRBV7-9 to TRBJ2-1; 8 nucleotides agree with TRBD1. CDR3 length: 15 amino acids. V gave up 6 bases and J gave up 3 bases; unmatched junction bases: 7. The germline gives CDR1 SEHNR, CDR2 FQNEAQ (reference sequence). DNA for the CDR3: TGTGCCAGCAGTTCCGGGACAGGAGACTACAATGAGCAGTTCTTC. This sequence encodes CASSSGTGDYNEQFF. Full variable domain (missing parts from reference TRBV7-9 and TRBJ2-1): DTGVSQNPRHKITKRGQNVTFRCDPISEHNRLYWYRQTLGQGPEFLTYFQNEAQLEKSRLLSDRFSAERPKGSFSTLEIQRTEQGDSAMYLCASSSGTGDYNEQFFGPGTRLTVL.

The chain couples TRBV7-9 to TRBJ2-7; TRBD1 matches at 8 bases. Losses at the gene ends were 5 bases for V and 4 bases for J; bases not matched to a gene: 10. This CDR3 has 15 amino acids. The germline V gene has CDR1 SEHNR and CDR2 FQNEAQ (reference sequence). The CDR3: CASSTRQGMIYEQYF. As DNA, the CDR3 is TGTGCCAGCAGCACGAGACAGGGGATGATTTACGAGCAGTACTTC.

This chain uses TRBV11-2 with TRBJ2-7; 13 bases fit TRBD2. This CDR3 spans 15 amino acids. Germline-derived CDR1 and CDR2 are SGHAT and FQNNGV. The trim removed 5 bases at V and 2 bases at J, leaving 3 bases unmatched. DNA of the CDR3: TGTGCCAGCAGCGACGGACTAGCGGGGGCCTACGAGCAGTACTTC. Translation: CASSDGLAGAYEQYF. The whole variable domain, remainder taken from reference TRBV11-2 and TRBJ2-7, is EAGVAQSPRYKIIEKRQSVAFWCNPISGHATLYWYQQILGQGPKLLIQFQNNGVVDDSQLPKDRFSAERLKGVDSTLKIQPAKLEDSAVYLCASSDGLAGAYEQYFGPGTRLTVT.

The V and J genes are TRBV5-4 and TRBJ2-7, with a tentative D call TRBD1 (6 bases). This CDR3 is 12 amino acids long. Germline loops: CDR1 SGHNT, CDR2 YYREEE (reference sequence). Trimming took 4 bases from V and 4 from J, leaving 9 bases between them. The CDR3: CASSKDSYEQYF. The CDR3 region has the DNA TGTGCCAGCAGCAAGGACAGTTACGAGCAGTACTTC.

The V gene is TRBV19, the J gene TRBJ1-5; TRBD1 matches 8 bases. Germline CDR1 is LNHDA and CDR2 is SQIVND (reference sequence). The CDR3 is 15 residues long. J gave up 7 bases and V 3 bases, and 8 bases lay outside the gene matches. The CDR3 reads CASSMDRVAGQPQHF. CDR3 sequence (DNA): TGTGCCAGTAGTATGGACAGGGTAGCAGGGCAGCCCCAGCATTTT.

The V and J genes are TRBV27 and TRBJ1-2; no clear D gene. The V gene lost 0 bases and the J gene lost 6 bases, with 14 bases spanning the gap. The CDR3 covers 15 residues. Germline CDR1 is MNHEY and CDR2 is SMNVEV (reference sequence). The CDR3 here is CASSLSPPNYNGYTF. CDR3 DNA sequence: TGTGCCAGCAGTTTATCGCCCCCTAACTATAATGGCTACACCTTC.

The chain couples TRBV14 to TRBJ2-7; TRBD1 agrees at 8 bases. Unmatched junction bases numbered 12, after V lost 2 bases and J lost 6 bases. This CDR3 is built from 16 residues. CDR1 is SGHDN and CDR2 is FVKESK in the germline V gene. This CDR3 is CASSQLPGQGHSEQYF. CDR3 DNA: TGTGCCAGCAGCCAATTGCCCGGACAGGGACACTCCGAGCAGTACTTC.

The gene calls are TRBV30 and TRBJ2-5, with 9 bases fitting TRBD1. Germline V gene sequence: CDR1 GTSNPN, CDR2 SVGIG (reference sequence). The CDR3 totals 15 residues. The V segment lost 2 bases and the J segment 5 bases; nucleotides outside the gene matches: 9. CDR3 bases: TGTGCCTGGAGTTTACAGGGGGCGGGCGGGGAGACCCAGTACTTC. As protein: CAWSLQGAGGETQYF.

This chain joins TRBV6-6 and TRBJ2-7, with a possible D match to TRBD2 (5 bases). Deletions cut 0 bases from V and 7 bases from J, with 10 bases between. Germline V gene lookup returns CDR1 MNHNY and CDR2 SVGAGI (reference sequence). This CDR3 has 13 residues. The CDR3 nucleotides read TGTGCCAGCAGTTACTCGCCGAGGGAAGAGCAGTACTTC. It is translated as CASSYSPREEQYF.

There are a few counts of this clone. This chain connects TRBV6-4 to TRBJ2-2; 7 positions agree with TRBD1. The CDR3 runs 13 residues. V lost 10 bases to trimming and J lost 5 bases; unmatched junction nucleotides: 7. Germline CDR1 MRHNA, CDR2 SNTAGT. The CDR3 coding sequence is TGTGCCACCCGACAGGGAGAGACCGGGGAGCTGTTTTTT. Protein product: CATRQGETGELFF.